The 7 T cell receptor beta chains given below trace back to one sample, sequenced in a study of blood T cell dynamics during melanoma immunotherapy. The time point denotes: pre-treatment baseline. The data were produced by immunoSEQ multiplex PCR, yet TCRdb's version contains in-frame clones alone and is incomplete. In the table there are more than 9,000 clones, around 85% of which are singletons. This specimen consisted of blood, obtained from a patient treated with checkpoint blockade. The receptors derive from a human donor with melanoma.

The chain links TRBV7-2 to TRBJ1-2, with a weak D call TRBD1 (6 bases). CDR3 length: 15 amino acids. CDR1 and CDR2 (germline): SGHTA, FQGNSA. Trimming cost V 5 bases and J 5 bases, with 18 bases left between them. The chain's CDR3 is CASSPAAGVWYGYTF. The CDR3 bases are TGTGCCAGCAGCCCGGCGGCAGGGGTTTGGTATGGCTACACCTTC.

In DNA, the CDR3 is TGTGCCAGCAGCCGGAAAGGGGGACGCGGGGCACTCCAAGAGACCCAGTACTTC. It translates to CASSRKGGRGALQETQYF. The chain links TRBV7-3 to TRBJ2-5; D could derive from TRBD1 or TRBD2 (6 bases each). Per the germline V gene, CDR1 is SGHTA and CDR2 is FQGTGA. Trimming left V 5 bases short and J 1 base short, with 23 bases between. The CDR3 contains 18 residues.

The chain uses TRBV7-3 and TRBJ2-5; a possible D gene is TRBD1 (6 bases). With 5 bases removed from V and 5 bases from J, the gap between germline ends came to 12 bases. Germline V gene data show CDR1 as SGHTA and CDR2 as FQGTGA. The CDR3 totals 13 residues. CDR3 protein: CASSTGPGETQYF. As DNA, the CDR3 is TGTGCCAGCAGCACAGGGCCTGGGGAGACCCAGTACTTC.

V usage is TRBV28 and J usage is TRBJ2-5; unclear D gene. Germline CDR1 and CDR2: MDHEN and SYDVKM. The ends were cut back, 5 bases at V and 7 bases at J, with 8 bases in the middle. The CDR3 spans 11 residues. The CDR3 sequence is CASSPTGTQYF. In nucleotides, the CDR3 is TGTGCCAGCAGTCCCACGGGGACCCAGTACTTC. Full variable domain (outside the CDR3, taken from reference TRBV28 and TRBJ2-5): DVKVTQSSRYLVKRTGEKVFLECVQDMDHENMFWYRQDPGLGLRLIYFSYDVKMKEKGDIPEGYSVSREKKERFSLILESASTNQTSMYLCASSPTGTQYFGPGTRLLVL.

CDR3 nucleotide sequence: TGTGCCAGCAGCTCCGGACTTTGGGGAGAGACCCAGTACTTC. It codes for CASSSGLWGETQYF. The V and J genes are TRBV7-2 and TRBJ2-5; D perhaps matches TRBD2 (5 bases). In germline, CDR1 is SGHTA, CDR2 FQGNSA. The CDR3 sequence is 14 residues long. V was trimmed by 4 bases and J by 4 bases, leaving 13 bases between them. The whole variable domain, filled in from reference TRBV7-2 and TRBJ2-5, reads GAGVSQSPSNKVTEKGKDVELRCDPISGHTALYWYRQSLGQGLEFLIYFQGNSAPDKSGLPSDRFSAERTGGSVSTLTIQRTQQEDSAVYLCASSSGLWGETQYFGPGTRLLVL.

The chain is built from TRBV11-2 and TRBJ2-7; D not resolved. The germline CDR1 and CDR2 sequences are SGHAT and FQNNGV. The CDR3 extends over 15 amino acids. V lost 2 bases and J 3 bases, leaving 14 bases between the germline ends. The CDR3 sequence: CASSLSGVGSYEQYF. CDR3 DNA sequence: TGTGCCAGCAGCTTATCTGGCGTCGGTAGCTACGAGCAGTACTTC.

The chain employs TRBV19 and TRBJ2-1, with D perhaps matching TRBD1 (5 bases). V dropped 6 bases and J dropped 7 bases, with 7 bases sitting between them. Germline CDR1 is LNHDA and CDR2 is SQIVND (reference sequence). This CDR3 spans 11 amino acids. CDR3 coding DNA: TGTGCCAGTAGCAGGGTGAATGAGCAGTTCTTC. Translating gives CASSRVNEQFF.